Following are 24 T cell receptor beta chains from one sample sequenced in a study of blood T cell repertoires in COVID-19 (dated by TCRdb to 2018 to 2020). The library was produced with the immunoSEQ multiplex PCR assay. TCRdb re-hosts the immuneACCESS table, in-frame sequences only. Its copies lack some clones; in the studies checked, an unresolved V gene accounts for under half of them, and the cause for the rest is not known. For this sample the table gives some 700,000 clones, of which 75% to 90% were detected only once. Of the sample, roughly 0.25% falls within the top ten clones. The sample taken for sequencing was peripheral blood. The receptors derive from a woman aged 18-29 years with acute or convalescent COVID-19.

The CDR3 region has the DNA TGTGCCACCAGCAGAGAAAGAACAGGGTTCGGAGATACGCAGTATTTT. It is translated as CATSRERTGFGDTQYF. The chain recombines TRBV15 with TRBJ2-3; weak D call: TRBD1 (6 bases). The CDR3 has 16 residues. The germline gives CDR1 LNHNV, CDR2 YYDKDF (reference sequence). Deletions cut 0 bases from V and 5 bases from J, with 15 bases between.

Only a few counts were recorded for this clone. The rearrangement joins TRBV27 to TRBJ1-1; tentatively, D is TRBD1 (6 bases). The CDR3 sequence is 15 residues long. With 5 bases removed from V and 0 bases from J, the gap between germline ends came to 13 bases. In germline, CDR1 is MNHEY, CDR2 SMNVEV (reference sequence). The chain's CDR3 is CASSPTGQLNTEAFF. Here the CDR3 DNA reads TGTGCCAGCAGTCCTACCGGACAGCTGAACACTGAAGCTTTCTTT.

The chain employs TRBV7-8 and TRBJ1-2; D may be TRBD1 (6 bases). Germline loops: CDR1 SGHVS, CDR2 FQNEAQ. The V end lost 5 bases, the J end lost 7 bases, and 11 bases lay between the germline ends. There are 12 residues in the CDR3. Here the CDR3 DNA reads TGTGCCAGCAGCCTCACGGACAGTGGCTACACCTTC. The encoded protein is CASSLTDSGYTF.

The count of this clone is one. The J gene is TRBJ2-3, the V gene TRBV4-2; 12 positions agree with TRBD2. The CDR3 is 17 residues long. Germline lookup yields CDR1 LGHNA and CDR2 YNFKEQ. Unmatched junction bases numbered 6, after V lost 1 base and J lost 4 bases. For the CDR3, the DNA is TGTGCCAGCAGCCAAGCCGCTAGCGGGGGGGCTGCAGATACGCAGTATTTT. This encodes CASSQAASGGAADTQYF.

This clone was seen a single time. This CDR3 is CASSPLGQGGSPLHF. The CDR3 nucleotides are TGTGCCAGTAGTCCGTTAGGACAGGGAGGTTCACCCCTCCACTTT. This chain connects TRBV19 to TRBJ1-6; 8 nucleotides line up with TRBD1. Germline V gene lookup returns CDR1 LNHDA and CDR2 SQIVND (reference sequence). V gave up 5 bases and J gave up 9 bases; unmatched junction bases: 9. This CDR3 contains 15 residues.

This rearrangement joins TRBV9 to TRBJ2-6; the D gene is possibly TRBD1 (6 bases). The CDR3 length is 15 residues. Germline assignment: CDR1 SGDLS and CDR2 YYNGEE. V dropped 4 bases and J dropped 0 bases, with 8 bases sitting between them. CDR3 in DNA: TGTGCCAGCAGCAAACAGGGCTCTGGGGCCAACGTCCTGACTTTC. Residues: CASSKQGSGANVLTF. The full variable domain, rest sourced from reference TRBV9 and TRBJ2-6, is DSGVTQTPKHLITATGQRVTLRCSPRSGDLSVYWYQQSLDQGLQFLIQYYNGEERAKGNILERFSAQQFPDLHSELNLSSLELGDSALYFCASSKQGSGANVLTFGAGSRLTVL.

CDR3: CASSQVESYSDGYTF. The CDR3 nucleotides are TGTGCCAGCAGCCAAGTCGAGAGTTATTCGGATGGCTACACCTTC. V is TRBV4-2 and J is TRBJ1-2, with D unclear. This CDR3 region has 15 residues. Trimming removed 1 base from V and 6 bases from J, with 15 bases in between. Germline CDR1 and CDR2: LGHNA and YNFKEQ.

This clone has a single count. The chain recombines TRBV12-5 with TRBJ2-1; 12 bases map to TRBD2. V was pared by 4 bases and J by 5 bases, with 6 bases of the junction left unmatched. Germline V CDR1 and CDR2: LGHNT, FRNRAP. The CDR3 spans 16 residues. The chain's CDR3 is CASGSTTSGGDNEQFF. CDR3 DNA sequence: TGTGCTAGTGGTTCGACGACTAGCGGGGGTGACAATGAGCAGTTCTTC.

The chain couples TRBV6-2 or TRBV6-3 to TRBJ2-1, with 9 positions matching TRBD2. The CDR3 sequence is 14 residues long. Trimming removed 0 bases from V and 7 bases from J; junction bases left unmatched: 1. The germline gives CDR1 MNHEY, CDR2 SVGEGT. The CDR3 loop reads CASSYSSGGNEQFF. CDR3 DNA: TGTGCCAGCAGTTACTCTAGCGGGGGAAATGAGCAGTTCTTC.

The V gene is TRBV20-1, the J gene TRBJ1-2; D uncertain. Deletions cut 0 bases from V and 5 bases from J, with 4 bases between. Germline loops: CDR1 DFQATT, CDR2 SNEGSKA (reference sequence). This CDR3 region has 11 residues. In DNA, the CDR3 is TGCAGTGCTAGAGAAGCGTATGGCTACACCTTC. Translating gives CSAREAYGYTF.

The rearrangement joins TRBV10-3 to TRBJ1-1, with D maybe TRBD1 (5 bases). The CDR3 extends over 15 amino acids. Per germline, CDR1 ENHRY and CDR2 SYGVKD. V dropped 4 bases and J dropped 1 base, with 13 bases sitting between them. The CDR3 spells CAISGQGPRNTEAFF. CDR3 coding DNA: TGTGCCATCAGTGGTCAGGGTCCTAGGAACACTGAAGCTTTCTTT.

The CDR3 DNA is TGCGCCAGCGCCAACGGACAGGCGAACAAGTCTGGAAACACCATATATTTT. It translates to CASANGQANKSGNTIYF. This chain joins TRBV5-1 and TRBJ1-3; 7 positions match TRBD1. V shed 7 bases and J 1 base; nucleotides not matched to a gene: 14. Germline CDR1 reads SGHRS; CDR2 reads YFSETQ. The CDR3 extends over 17 amino acids.

The chain is built from TRBV28 and TRBJ1-2, with TRBD1 identical over 9 bases. V lost 4 bases, J lost 8 bases, and 11 bases stayed unmatched. Germline V gives CDR1 MDHEN, CDR2 SYDVKM. CDR3 size: 15 residues. The CDR3 region is CASSSPGQGGGGYTF. The DNA for the CDR3 is TGTGCCAGCAGTTCCCCGGGACAGGGAGGAGGGGGCTACACCTTC.

This chain connects TRBV11-2 to TRBJ1-5; no clear D. CDR1 and CDR2 (germline): SGHAT, FQNNGV. CDR3 size: 13 residues. V lost 0 bases to trimming and J lost 6 bases, with 6 bases between them. The CDR3 DNA reads TGTGCCAGCAGCTTAGAGCGGAGTCAGCCCCAGCATTTT. It yields the protein CASSLERSQPQHF.

The chain combines TRBV6-4 with TRBJ2-5, with 12 bases matching TRBD1. The CDR3 totals 18 residues. V lost 7 bases to trimming and J lost 5 bases; unmatched junction nucleotides: 17. Germline assignment: CDR1 MRHNA and CDR2 SNTAGT. The CDR3 sequence: CASMPGQGASAKVETQYF. The CDR3 coding sequence is TGTGCCAGCATGCCGGGACAGGGGGCTTCCGCCAAGGTGGAGACCCAGTACTTC.

A remark on this clone: At one of its ends the junction is not consistent with the germline gene, which may arise from a read error. The chain recombines TRBV4-3 with TRBJ1-1; perhaps TRBD1 as D (5 bases). The V gene's germline CDR1 is LGHNA and CDR2 YSLEER. CDR3 length equals 14 residues. CDR3 nucleotide sequence: TGCGCCAGCAGTCAAGAAGGCAGGGTTACTGAAGCTTTCTTT. It specifies CASSQEGRVTEAFF.

This clone was seen just once. The chain is built from TRBV5-4 and TRBJ1-1; TRBD1 matches 7 bases. The CDR3 is 15 amino acids. Germline V lookup: CDR1 SGHNT, CDR2 YYREEE (reference sequence). The junction had 7 bases not matched to a gene; V was cut back by 0 bases and J by 5 bases. CDR3 protein: CASSLEQGLGTEAFF. CDR3 bases: TGTGCCAGCAGCTTGGAACAGGGGTTGGGGACTGAAGCTTTCTTT.

This chain links TRBV3-1 (or the pseudogene TRBV3-2) with TRBJ1-1; TRBD1 aligns across 8 bases. There are 20 residues in the CDR3. CDR1 LGHDT and CDR2 YNNKEL come from the germline V gene (reference sequence). The trim removed 3 bases at V and 3 bases at J, leaving 21 bases unmatched. The DNA of the CDR3 is TGTGCCAGCAGCCACTTTCTTCCCCTCCTGAACAGGGGGGTCGACACTGAAGCTTTCTTT. Protein product: CASSHFLPLLNRGVDTEAFF.

The CDR3 is CASSNINYGYTF. Written as DNA, the CDR3 is TGTGCCAGCAGTAACATTAACTATGGCTACACCTTC. The chain uses TRBV12-3 or TRBV12-4 and TRBJ1-2; D uncertain. This CDR3 has 12 residues. V shed 5 bases and J shed 1 base, with 5 bases lying between them.

J is TRBJ2-4 and V is TRBV30; D not certain. This CDR3 spans 16 amino acids. V shed 0 bases and J shed 0 bases, with 12 bases lying between them. Germline lookup yields CDR1 GTSNPN and CDR2 SVGIG (reference sequence). The CDR3 region is CAWSVRDGVAKNIQYF. The CDR3 nucleotides are TGTGCCTGGAGTGTACGAGACGGAGTAGCCAAAAACATTCAGTACTTC.

V usage is TRBV10-3 and J usage is TRBJ1-2; D unresolved. This CDR3 spans 14 amino acids. Trimming left V 7 bases short and J 8 bases short, with 20 bases between. Germline CDR1 reads ENHRY; CDR2 reads SYGVKD. DNA for the CDR3: TGTGCCATCACCGGAGCGTTCAGAATAGGCGGCTACACCTTC. Translating gives CAITGAFRIGGYTF.

This clone was observed a single time. The chain joins TRBV9 to TRBJ1-2, with 9 bases lining up with TRBD1. J was trimmed by 4 bases and V by 0 bases; bases with no gene match: 10. Germline loops: CDR1 SGDLS, CDR2 YYNGEE. CDR3 size: 17 residues. CDR3 amino acids: CASSVGKRTGASYGYTF. The CDR3 DNA follows: TGTGCCAGCAGCGTAGGAAAAAGGACAGGGGCCTCCTATGGCTACACCTTC.

A remark on this clone: Other DNA sequences in the sample encode the same CDR3. This chain joins TRBV6-5 and TRBJ2-7; the D gene is possibly TRBD2 (6 bases). This CDR3 has 14 residues. V shed 2 bases and J shed 7 bases, with 15 bases lying between them. The germline gives CDR1 MNHEY, CDR2 SVGAGI. The CDR3 region has the DNA TGTGCCAGCAGTTACGGTTTGGGAGGTGGGGAGCAGTACTTC. As protein: CASSYGLGGGEQYF.

The count of this clone is one. The CDR3 region has the DNA TGTGCCATCAGCCAGGCCCGCACTGAAGCTTTCTTT. Its protein product is CAISQARTEAFF. The chain recombines TRBV10-3 with TRBJ1-1; unclear D gene. The V gene's germline CDR1 is ENHRY and CDR2 SYGVKD. V was trimmed by 6 bases and J by 4 bases, leaving 9 bases between them. The CDR3 loop spans 12 amino acids.